These 2 T cell receptor beta chains originate from one sample sequenced in a study of T cell repertoires in ileal Crohn's disease. Clones were read by immunoSEQ multiplex PCR, and TCRdb kept only the in-frame ones, dropping some. In the table there are more than 15,000 clones, less than 85% of which are singletons. Sequencing was performed on ileal tissue. The source is an adult with Crohn's disease.

This chain connects TRBV30 to TRBJ2-3; TRBD1 matches at 10 bases. Germline V lookup: CDR1 GTSNPN, CDR2 SVGIG (reference sequence). The length of the CDR3 is 15 residues. Trimming at V came to 5 bases and at J to 3 bases, leaving 8 bases not matched to a gene. The CDR3 loop reads CAWQIPGQGTDTQYF. The DNA of the CDR3 is TGTGCCTGGCAGATACCGGGACAGGGGACAGATACGCAGTATTTT.

The chain uses TRBV9 and TRBJ1-6; D is undetermined. Germline loops: CDR1 SGDLS, CDR2 YYNGEE. V was pared by 0 bases and J by 5 bases, with 6 bases between. The CDR3 runs to 14 residues. CDR3 nucleotides: TGTGCCAGCAGCGTAGTTCAGGATAATTCACCCCTCCACTTT. Translated, it gives CASSVVQDNSPLHF.